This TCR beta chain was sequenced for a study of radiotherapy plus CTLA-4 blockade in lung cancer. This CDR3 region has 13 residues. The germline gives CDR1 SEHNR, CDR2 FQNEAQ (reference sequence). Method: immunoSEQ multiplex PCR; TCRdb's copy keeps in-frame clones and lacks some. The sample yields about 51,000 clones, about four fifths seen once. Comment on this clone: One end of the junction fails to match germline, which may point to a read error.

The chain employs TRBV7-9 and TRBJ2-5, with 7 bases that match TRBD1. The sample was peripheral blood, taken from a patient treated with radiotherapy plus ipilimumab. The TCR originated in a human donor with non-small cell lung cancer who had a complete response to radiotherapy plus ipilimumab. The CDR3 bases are TGTGCCGGCAGCCCAGACAGGGAAGAGACCCAGTACTTC. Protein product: CAGSPDREETQYF.